These T cell receptor beta chains were read from a single sample in a study of cytotoxic CD8 clonotypes in ibrutinib-treated CLL. The data were produced by immunoSEQ multiplex PCR, yet TCRdb's version contains in-frame clones alone and is incomplete. The data contain a few hundred thousand clones, around four fifths of them singletons. The material was PBMCs, obtained before ibrutinib treatment. The receptors here all came from a human donor with chronic lymphocytic leukemia. CDR3s include the opening cysteine and the closing phenylalanine or tryptophan. D genes are given only for firm matches. Size is omitted from some rows. Given values are once, few, many or a class for expanded clones.

J gene	D gene	V gene	clone size	CDR3 protein	CDR3 DNA
TRBJ2-5	.	TRBV30	.	CAWTDEGRMGETQYF	TGTGCCTGGACTGATGAGGGAAGAATGGGGGAGACCCAGTACTTC
TRBJ2-7	TRBD1	TRBV10-2	.	CASSEWDRAYEQYF	TGCGCCAGCAGTGAGTGGGACAGGGCATACGAGCAGTACTTC
TRBJ2-7	TRBD2	TRBV27	.	CASSFSSGSSYEQYF	TGTGCCAGCAGTTTTTCTAGCGGGAGTTCCTACGAGCAGTACTTC
TRBJ2-3	.	TRBV7-9	once	CASSGVAGTTDTQYF	TGTGCCAGCAGTGGAGTGGCGGGGACCACAGATACGCAGTATTTT
TRBJ2-3	.	TRBV6-1	once	CASSEERTDTQYF	TGTGCCAGCAGTGAAGAGAGGACAGATACGCAGTATTTT
TRBJ1-2	TRBD1	TRBV7-6	.	CASKPRGTANYGYTF	TGTGCCAGCAAACCTCGGGGGACAGCTAACTATGGCTACACCTTC
TRBJ1-1	.	TRBV15	once	CATSFSDYTEAFF	TGTGCCACCAGCTTTTCAGATTACACTGAAGCTTTCTTT
TRBJ2-1	.	TRBV29-1	.	CSVAEYSGYNEQFF	TGCAGCGTTGCGGAATACTCGGGCTACAATGAGCAGTTCTTC
TRBJ2-3	TRBD2	TRBV29-1	.	CSVGVAGVTDTQYF	TGCAGCGTTGGGGTAGCGGGAGTAACAGATACGCAGTATTTT
TRBJ2-1	.	TRBV28	.	CASSLGGNEQFF	TGTGCCAGCAGTTTAGGGGGGAATGAGCAGTTCTTC
TRBJ1-2	.	TRBV19	.	CASSIVDYGYTF	TGTGCCAGTAGTATCGTGGATTATGGCTACACCTTC
TRBJ2-5	.	TRBV7-6	.	CASSIFPGTQGIQETQYF	TGTGCCAGCAGCATTTTCCCCGGGACTCAGGGAATTCAAGAGACCCAGTACTTC
TRBJ2-3	TRBD2	TRBV4-1	.	CASSQFGSGRRTDTQYF	TGCGCCAGCAGCCAATTCGGGAGCGGGAGAAGGACAGATACGCAGTATTTT
TRBJ2-1	.	TRBV7-2	.	CASSLELSLGVYEQFF	TGTGCCAGCAGCTTAGAACTCAGCTTAGGAGTCTATGAGCAGTTCTTC
TRBJ2-7	.	TRBV27	.	CASSLGGEQYF	TGTGCCAGCAGCCTAGGAGGCGAGCAGTACTTC
TRBJ1-5	.	TRBV18	few	CASSPGTEGQPQHF	TGTGCCAGCTCACCGGGGACGGAGGGGCAGCCCCAGCATTTT
TRBJ2-3	.	TRBV2	.	CASSWTALTDTQYF	TGTGCCAGCAGCTGGACAGCCCTCACAGATACGCAGTATTTT
TRBJ1-1	.	TRBV7-9	.	CASSLLPTEAFF	TGTGCCAGCAGCCTATTGCCTACCGAAGCTTTCTTT
TRBJ1-5	.	TRBV7-9	few	CASSPSPPENQPQHF	TGTGCCAGCAGTCCTAGTCCCCCGGAGAATCAGCCCCAGCATTTT
TRBJ2-7	TRBD2	TRBV7-8	.	CASSLRTRTYEQYF	TGTGCCAGCAGCTTAAGGACTAGGACCTACGAGCAGTACTTC
TRBJ1-3	TRBD1	TRBV9	.	CASSVARDRAYSGNTIYF	TGTGCCAGCAGCGTAGCGCGGGACAGGGCATACTCTGGAAACACCATATATTTT
TRBJ2-7	TRBD1	TRBV7-9	.	CASSLDRGYEQYF	TGTGCCAGCAGCTTAGACAGGGGCTACGAGCAGTACTTC
TRBJ2-5	.	TRBV6-5	.	CASSYSIQETQYF	TGTGCCAGCAGTTATTCGATCCAAGAGACCCAGTACTTC
TRBJ2-1	.	TRBV6-1	.	CASSEAAGPPTDEQFF	TGTGCCAGCAGTGAAGCGGCGGGACCACCGACCGATGAGCAGTTCTTC
TRBJ2-5	TRBD2	TRBV4-3	.	CASSPTSGRETQYF	TGCGCCAGCAGCCCGACTAGCGGGAGGGAGACCCAGTACTTC
TRBJ1-1	.	TRBV5-4	.	CASSLQGTVDTEAFF	TGTGCCAGCAGCTTACAGGGTACAGTGGACACTGAAGCTTTCTTT
TRBJ2-3	.	TRBV2	.	CASSEVRVVGGDTQYF	TGTGCCAGCAGTGAAGTACGGGTGGTGGGTGGAGATACGCAGTATTTT
TRBJ1-2	.	TRBV6-4	.	CASSDNIGREGPYGYTF	TGTGCCAGCAGTGACAACATAGGCAGGGAAGGACCCTATGGCTACACCTTC
TRBJ2-1	TRBD1	TRBV27	.	CASSPRDRAGNEQFF	TGTGCCAGCAGTCCGCGGGACAGGGCTGGCAATGAGCAGTTCTTC
TRBJ1-1	.	TRBV5-4	.	CASSFGQLKGSEAFF	TGTGCCAGCAGCTTCGGACAGCTTAAGGGGTCTGAAGCTTTCTTT
TRBJ2-1	TRBD2	TRBV5-4	.	CASSLPTSHNEQFF	TGTGCCAGCAGCTTGCCGACTAGCCACAATGAGCAGTTCTTC
TRBJ1-3	.	TRBV15	.	CATSRDYADTIYF	TGTGCCACCAGCAGAGATTATGCGGACACCATATATTTT
TRBJ1-3	TRBD1	TRBV19	.	CASSTRPGQGTLSSGNTIYF	TGTGCCAGTAGTACCCGACCGGGACAGGGAACCCTCAGCTCTGGAAACACCATATATTTT
TRBJ2-1	.	TRBV27	.	CASSLSGDLAVNEQFF	TGTGCCAGCAGTTTATCAGGGGACCTGGCGGTCAATGAGCAGTTCTTC
TRBJ1-5	.	TRBV2	few	CASNPVRNQPQHF	TGTGCCAGCAACCCCGTCCGAAATCAGCCCCAGCATTTT
TRBJ2-7	TRBD2	TRBV6-6	.	CASSYASGSVYEQYF	TGTGCCAGCAGTTACGCTAGCGGGAGTGTATACGAGCAGTACTTC
TRBJ2-1	TRBD2	TRBV4-3	.	CASSQDKLAGYNEQFF	TGCGCCAGCAGCCAAGATAAACTAGCGGGGTACAATGAGCAGTTCTTC
TRBJ1-1	.	TRBV15	.	CATSRAPAWAVEAFF	TGTGCCACCAGCAGAGCCCCGGCCTGGGCGGTTGAAGCTTTCTTT